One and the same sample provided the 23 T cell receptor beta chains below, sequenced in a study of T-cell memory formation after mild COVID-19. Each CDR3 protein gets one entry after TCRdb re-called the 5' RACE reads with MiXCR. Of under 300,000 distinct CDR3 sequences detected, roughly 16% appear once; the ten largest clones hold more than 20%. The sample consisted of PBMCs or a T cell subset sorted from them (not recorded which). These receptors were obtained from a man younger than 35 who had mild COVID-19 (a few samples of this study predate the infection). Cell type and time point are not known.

CDR3 region: CASRPMNTEAFF. Here the CDR3 DNA reads TGTGCCAGCAGACCTATGAACACTGAAGCTTTCTTT. The chain has TRBV7-9 and TRBJ1-1; no reliable D call. Germline V lookup: CDR1 SEHNR, CDR2 FQNEAQ (reference sequence). The V and J ends lost 6 bases and 0 bases respectively, with 5 bases between them. CDR3 length: 12 residues.

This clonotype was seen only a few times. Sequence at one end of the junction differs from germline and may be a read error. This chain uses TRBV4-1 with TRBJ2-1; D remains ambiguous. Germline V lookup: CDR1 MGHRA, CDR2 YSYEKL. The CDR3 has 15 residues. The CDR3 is CASSQGTNRETFNVF. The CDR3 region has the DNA TGCGCCAGCAGCCAAGGAACGAACAGAGAGACGTTCAATGTCTTC.

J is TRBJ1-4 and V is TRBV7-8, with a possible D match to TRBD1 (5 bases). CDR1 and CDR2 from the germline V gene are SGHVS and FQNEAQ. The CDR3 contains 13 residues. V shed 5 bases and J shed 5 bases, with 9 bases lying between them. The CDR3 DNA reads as TGTGCCAGCAGCGGGGGACGAAATGAAAAACTGTTTTTT. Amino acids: CASSGGRNEKLFF. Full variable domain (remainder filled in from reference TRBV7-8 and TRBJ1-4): GAGVSQSPRYKVAKRGQDVALRCDPISGHVSLFWYQQALGQGPEFLTYFQNEAQLDKSGLPSDRFFAERPEGSVSTLKIQRTQQEDSAVYLCASSGGRNEKLFFGSGTQLSVL.

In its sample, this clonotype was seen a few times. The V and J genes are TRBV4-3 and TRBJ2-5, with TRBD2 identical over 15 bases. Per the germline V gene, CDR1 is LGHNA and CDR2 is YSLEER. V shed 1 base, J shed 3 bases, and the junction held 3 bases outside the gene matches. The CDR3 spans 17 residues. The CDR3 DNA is TGCGCCAGCAGCCAAGGGACTAGCGGGGGGGCCAAAGAGACCCAGTACTTC. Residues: CASSQGTSGGAKETQYF.

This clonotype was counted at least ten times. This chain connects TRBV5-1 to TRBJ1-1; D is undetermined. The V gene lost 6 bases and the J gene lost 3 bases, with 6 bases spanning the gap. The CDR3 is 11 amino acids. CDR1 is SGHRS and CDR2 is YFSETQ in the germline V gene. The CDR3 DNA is TGCGCCAGCATTGAGGACACTGAAGCTTTCTTT. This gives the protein CASIEDTEAFF. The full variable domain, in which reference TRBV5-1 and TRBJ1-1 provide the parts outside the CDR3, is KAGVTQTPRYLIKTRGQQVTLSCSPISGHRSVSWYQQTPGQGLQFLFEYFSETQRNKGNFPGRFSGRQFSNSRSEMNVSTLELGDSALYLCASIEDTEAFFGQGTRLTVV.

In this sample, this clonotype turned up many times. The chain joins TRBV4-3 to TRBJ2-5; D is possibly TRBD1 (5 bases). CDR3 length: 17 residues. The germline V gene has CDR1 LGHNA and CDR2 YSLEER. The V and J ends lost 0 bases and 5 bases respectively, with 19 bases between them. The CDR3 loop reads CASSQDWVRQGLETQYF. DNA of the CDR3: TGCGCCAGCAGCCAAGATTGGGTCCGGCAGGGCTTGGAGACCCAGTACTTC.

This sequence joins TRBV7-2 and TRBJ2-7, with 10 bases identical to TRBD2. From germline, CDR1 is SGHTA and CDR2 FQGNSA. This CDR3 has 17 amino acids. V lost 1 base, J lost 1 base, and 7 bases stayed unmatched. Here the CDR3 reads CASSLGWKRGGSYEQYF. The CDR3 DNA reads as TGTGCCAGCAGCTTAGGTTGGAAGCGGGGGGGTTCCTACGAGCAGTACTTC.

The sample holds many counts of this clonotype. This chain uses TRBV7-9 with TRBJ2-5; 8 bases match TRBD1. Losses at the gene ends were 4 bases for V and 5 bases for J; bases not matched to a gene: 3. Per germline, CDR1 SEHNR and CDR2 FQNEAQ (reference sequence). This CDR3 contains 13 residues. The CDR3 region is CASSSSGGETQYF. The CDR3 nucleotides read TGTGCCAGCAGCTCGTCAGGGGGCGAGACCCAGTACTTC. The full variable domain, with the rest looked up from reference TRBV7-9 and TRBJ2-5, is DTGVSQNPRHKITKRGQNVTFRCDPISEHNRLYWYRQTLGQGPEFLTYFQNEAQLEKSRLLSDRFSAERPKGSFSTLEIQRTEQGDSAMYLCASSSSGGETQYFGPGTRLLVL.

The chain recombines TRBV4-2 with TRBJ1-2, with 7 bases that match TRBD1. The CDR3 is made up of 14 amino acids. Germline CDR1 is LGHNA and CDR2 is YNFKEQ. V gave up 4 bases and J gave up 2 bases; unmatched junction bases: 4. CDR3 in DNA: TGTGCCAGCAGCCTGACAGGGAAAAACTATGGCTACACCTTC. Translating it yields CASSLTGKNYGYTF.

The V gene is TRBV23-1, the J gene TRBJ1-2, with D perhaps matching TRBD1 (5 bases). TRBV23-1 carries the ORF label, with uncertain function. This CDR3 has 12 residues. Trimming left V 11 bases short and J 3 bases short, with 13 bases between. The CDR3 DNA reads TGCGCCTCCAGGGCGGGGTACTATGGCTACACCTTC. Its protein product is CASRAGYYGYTF.

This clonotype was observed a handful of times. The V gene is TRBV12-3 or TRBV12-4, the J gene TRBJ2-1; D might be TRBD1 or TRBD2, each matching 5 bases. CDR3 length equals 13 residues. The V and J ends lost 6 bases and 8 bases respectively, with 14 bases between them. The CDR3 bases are TGTGCCAGCAGATCCGGGGCTAGCCATGAGCAGTTCTTC. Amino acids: CASRSGASHEQFF.

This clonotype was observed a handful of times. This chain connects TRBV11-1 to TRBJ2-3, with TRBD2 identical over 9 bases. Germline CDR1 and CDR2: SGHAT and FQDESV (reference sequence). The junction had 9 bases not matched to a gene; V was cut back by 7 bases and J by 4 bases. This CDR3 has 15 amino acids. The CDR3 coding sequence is TGTGCCAGCATGCCACCAGCGGGGGGCGCAGATACGCAGTATTTT. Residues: CASMPPAGGADTQYF.

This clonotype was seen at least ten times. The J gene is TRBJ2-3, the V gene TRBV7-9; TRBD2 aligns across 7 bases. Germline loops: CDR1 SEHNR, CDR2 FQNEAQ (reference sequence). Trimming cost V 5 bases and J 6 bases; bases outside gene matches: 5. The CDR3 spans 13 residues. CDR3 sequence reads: CASSPRRGDTQYF. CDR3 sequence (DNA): TGTGCCAGCAGCCCGAGGCGGGGGGATACGCAGTATTTT.

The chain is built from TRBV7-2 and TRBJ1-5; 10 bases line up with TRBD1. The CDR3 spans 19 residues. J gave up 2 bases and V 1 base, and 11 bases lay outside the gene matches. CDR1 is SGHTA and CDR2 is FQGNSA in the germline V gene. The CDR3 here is CASSLGNTQGTGGNQPQHF. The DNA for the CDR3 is TGTGCCAGCAGCTTAGGGAATACTCAAGGGACAGGGGGCAATCAGCCCCAGCATTTT.

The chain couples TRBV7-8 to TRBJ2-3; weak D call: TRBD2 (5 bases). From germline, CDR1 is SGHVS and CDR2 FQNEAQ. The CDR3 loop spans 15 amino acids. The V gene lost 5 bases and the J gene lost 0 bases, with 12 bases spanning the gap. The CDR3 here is CASSPFGESTDTQYF. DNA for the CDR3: TGTGCCAGCAGCCCCTTCGGGGAGAGCACAGATACGCAGTATTTT.

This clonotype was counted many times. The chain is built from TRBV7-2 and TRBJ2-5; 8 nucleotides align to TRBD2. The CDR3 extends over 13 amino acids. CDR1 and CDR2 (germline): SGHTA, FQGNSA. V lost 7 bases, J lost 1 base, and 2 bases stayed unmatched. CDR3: CASTGGGQETQYF. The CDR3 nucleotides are TGTGCCAGCACCGGGGGGGGCCAAGAGACCCAGTACTTC.

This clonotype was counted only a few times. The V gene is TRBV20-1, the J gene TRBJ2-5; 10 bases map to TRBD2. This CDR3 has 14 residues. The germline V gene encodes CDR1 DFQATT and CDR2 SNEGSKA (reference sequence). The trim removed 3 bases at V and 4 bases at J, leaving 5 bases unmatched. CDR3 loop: CSARRSGGGETQYF. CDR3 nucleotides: TGCAGTGCTAGGCGGAGCGGGGGGGGAGAGACCCAGTACTTC.

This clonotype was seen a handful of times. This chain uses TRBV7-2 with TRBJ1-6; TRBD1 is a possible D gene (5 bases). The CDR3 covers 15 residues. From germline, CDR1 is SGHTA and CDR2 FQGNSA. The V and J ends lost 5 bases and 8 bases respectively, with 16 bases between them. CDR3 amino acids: CASSPSVGRDSPLHF. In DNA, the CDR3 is TGTGCCAGCAGCCCATCGGTGGGGCGGGATTCACCCCTCCACTTT. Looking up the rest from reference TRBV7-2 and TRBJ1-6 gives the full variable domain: GAGVSQSPSNKVTEKGKDVELRCDPISGHTALYWYRQSLGQGLEFLIYFQGNSAPDKSGLPSDRFSAERTGGSVSTLTIQRTQQEDSAVYLCASSPSVGRDSPLHFGNGTRLTVT.

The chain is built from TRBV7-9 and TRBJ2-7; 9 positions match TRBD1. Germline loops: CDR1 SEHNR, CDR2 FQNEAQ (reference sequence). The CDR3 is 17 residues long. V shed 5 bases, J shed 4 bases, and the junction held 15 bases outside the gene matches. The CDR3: CASSPTGTGILGYEQYF. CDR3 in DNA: TGTGCCAGCAGCCCCACCGGGACAGGGATTTTGGGATACGAGCAGTACTTC.

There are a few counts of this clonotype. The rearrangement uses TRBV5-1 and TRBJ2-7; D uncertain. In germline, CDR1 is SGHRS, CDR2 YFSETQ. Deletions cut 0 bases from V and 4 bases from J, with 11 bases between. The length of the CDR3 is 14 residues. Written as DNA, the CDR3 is TGCGCCAGCAGCTTGGTTGGGGAATTGTACGAGCAGTACTTC. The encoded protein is CASSLVGELYEQYF.

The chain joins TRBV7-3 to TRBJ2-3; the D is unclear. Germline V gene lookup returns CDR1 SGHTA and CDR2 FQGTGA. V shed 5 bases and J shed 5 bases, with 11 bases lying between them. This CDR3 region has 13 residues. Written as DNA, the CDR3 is TGTGCCAGCAGCAGGGAAAGGGAAGATACGCAGTATTTT. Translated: CASSREREDTQYF.

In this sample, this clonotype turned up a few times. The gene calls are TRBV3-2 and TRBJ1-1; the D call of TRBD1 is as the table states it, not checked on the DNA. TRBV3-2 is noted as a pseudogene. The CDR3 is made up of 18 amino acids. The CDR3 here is CASSQDRVKGAANTEAFF. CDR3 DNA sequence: TGTGCCAGCAGCCAAGATCGAGTTAAAGGGGCAGCGAACACTGAAGCTTTCTTT.

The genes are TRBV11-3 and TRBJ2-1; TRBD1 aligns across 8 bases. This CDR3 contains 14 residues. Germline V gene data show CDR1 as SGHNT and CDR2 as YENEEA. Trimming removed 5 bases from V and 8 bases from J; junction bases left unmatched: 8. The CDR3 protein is CASSPRTGKDEQFF. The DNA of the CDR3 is TGTGCCAGCAGCCCGCGGACAGGGAAGGATGAGCAGTTCTTC.